Listed below are T cell receptor beta chains from one sample, sequenced in a study of shared clonotypes between healthy human individuals. The assay was immunoSEQ multiplex PCR, and TCRdb's table has in-frame clones only and misses some. The sample lists fewer than 850,000 clones, 96% occurring once. The specimen sequenced was naive CD8+ T cells sorted from blood. The origin of the receptors is a young man in good health. The CDR3 runs from the conserved cysteine through the conserved F or W. The D gene is left open where the match is weak. Size is stated for part of the rows, as once, few or many counts, or as a class when the clone is expanded.

>NA|TRBJ2-7|TRBV27|TRBD1
CASSLTGGVYEQYF
TGTGCCAGCAGTTTAACAGGGGGCGTGTACGAGCAGTACTTC
>NA|TRBJ2-1|TRBV29-1|TRBD2
CSVVGTSESNEQFF
TGCAGCGTCGTCGGGACTAGCGAGTCCAATGAGCAGTTCTTC
>NA|TRBJ2-7|TRBV9|NA
CASSVGSHYEQYF
TGTGCCAGCAGCGTAGGTAGCCACTACGAGCAGTACTTC
>NA|TRBJ2-7|TRBV29-1|NA
CSVEEGHSNYEQYF
TGCAGCGTTGAAGAAGGGCACAGTAACTACGAGCAGTACTTC
>NA|TRBJ1-5|TRBV2|NA
CASSTGARQPQHF
TGTGCCAGCTCCACAGGAGCAAGGCAGCCCCAGCATTTT
>NA|TRBJ2-1|TRBV4-1|TRBD2
CASSQEVSTSGSYNEQFF
TGCGCCAGCAGCCAAGAAGTCAGTACTAGCGGGAGTTACAATGAGCAGTTCTTC
>NA|TRBJ2-5|TRBV27|TRBD2
CASTAGGGQETQYF
TGTGCCAGCACGGCGGGAGGCGGGCAAGAGACCCAGTACTTC
>NA|TRBJ2-4|TRBV29-1|TRBD1
CSVETGGLNIQYF
TGCAGCGTCGAAACAGGGGGTTTAAACATTCAGTACTTC
>NA|TRBJ2-4|TRBV6-5|NA
CASSYGGAKNIQYF
TGTGCCAGCAGTTACGGGGGGGCGAAAAACATTCAGTACTTC
>NA|TRBJ1-2|TRBV10-3|TRBD1
CAISESGQAVYGYTF
TGTGCCATCAGTGAGTCGGGACAGGCGGTTTATGGCTACACCTTC
>NA|TRBJ2-5|TRBV29-1|NA
CSVHTGWSETQYF
TGCAGCGTTCACACGGGCTGGAGTGAGACCCAGTACTTC
>NA|TRBJ2-7|TRBV11-2|NA
CASSLGRTREQYF
TGTGCCAGCAGCTTAGGGCGGACTCGGGAGCAGTACTTC
>NA|TRBJ1-3|TRBV29-1|NA
CSVAPGAENTIYF
TGCAGCGTTGCTCCGGGGGCCGAAAACACCATATATTTT
>NA|TRBJ1-5|TRBV27|TRBD1
CASSGGQGYQPQHF
TGTGCCAGCAGTGGGGGACAGGGGTATCAGCCCCAGCATTTT
>few|TRBJ1-2|TRBV30|NA
CAWFLRGVSNYGYTF
TGTGCCTGGTTTTTAAGAGGGGTTTCTAACTATGGCTACACCTTC
>NA|TRBJ2-1|TRBV28|NA
CASSLTITYNEQFF
TGTGCCAGCAGTTTAACTATAACCTACAATGAGCAGTTCTTC
>NA|TRBJ2-7|TRBV5-4|TRBD1
CASSSSGGKGYEQYF
TGTGCCAGCAGCTCATCAGGGGGAAAAGGCTACGAGCAGTACTTC